This T cell receptor (beta chain) stems from a study of lung T cells in sarcoidosis with Löfgren's syndrome listed by TCRdb under 2017. Broadly, across the study: Sarcoidosis was characterized as a granulomatous disease that mainly affects the lungs and features an accumulation of CD4+ T cells in bronchoalveolar lavage fluid. The repertoire analyses were focused on Lofgren's syndrome patients. Overall study results and their limits: TRAV12-1 and TRBV2 were reported as the most expanded V gene segments in Löfgren's syndrome patients compared with control subjects. Sharing of TRAV12-1 and TRBV2 CDR3 motifs among multiple Lofgren's syndrome patients was reported, suggesting public CD4+ TCR repertoires. In alphabeta pairing analysis, TRAV12-1 preferentially paired with TRBV2, and these paired TCRs showed CDR3 homology. Recognition of a sarcoidosis-associated antigen was only suggested; the antigen itself remained putative and unidentified.

For sequencing, an Illumina MiSeq was employed. Using fastp at Q25 and MiXCR, TCRdb reprocessed the public reads and kept productive beta chains. Entries that share a CDR3 protein sequence are merged under the most common genes and DNA. Within this sample are some 19,000 distinct CDR3 sequences, with around a fifth of them counted one time only. About 0.71% of the sample is held by the ten biggest clonotypes. CD4+ T cells collected through bronchoalveolar lavage were the source used for profiling TCR repertoires. This clonotype was detected ten times or more. Its antigen is currently not known. Base quality data are lacking; no much larger clone is found one base away. V lost 6 bases and J lost 7 bases, and the count of bases not matched to a germline gene is 6. There are 11 amino acids in the CDR3, from cysteine to phenylalanine inclusive. Only CDR3 DNA is held: 33 bases, read in frame from base 1. According to the germline V gene (reference sequence), CDR1 reads DFQATT and CDR2 reads SNEGSKA.

The source of this sequence is a human donor with sarcoidosis (Löfgren's syndrome or another form), or a control subject (not recorded which). Sequencing used CD4+ T cells from bronchoalveolar lavage. The sequence links TRBV20-1 to TRBJ2-7; TRBD1 lines up with 7 middle nucleotides. The DNA sequence is TGCAGTGCCGACAGGGAGAGGGAGCAGTACTTC. Translated, this gives CSADREREQYF.